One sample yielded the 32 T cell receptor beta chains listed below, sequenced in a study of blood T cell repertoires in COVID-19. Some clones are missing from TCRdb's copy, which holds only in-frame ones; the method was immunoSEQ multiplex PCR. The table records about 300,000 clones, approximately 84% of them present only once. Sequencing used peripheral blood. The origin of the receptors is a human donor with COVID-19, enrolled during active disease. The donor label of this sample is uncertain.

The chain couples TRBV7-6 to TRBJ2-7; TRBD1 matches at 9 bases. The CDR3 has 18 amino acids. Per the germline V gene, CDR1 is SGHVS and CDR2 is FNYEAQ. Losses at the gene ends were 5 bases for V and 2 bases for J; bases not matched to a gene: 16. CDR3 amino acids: CASSPRSWGGTGTYEQYF. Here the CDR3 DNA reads TGTGCCAGCAGCCCTAGGTCGTGGGGGGGGACAGGGACCTACGAGCAGTACTTC.

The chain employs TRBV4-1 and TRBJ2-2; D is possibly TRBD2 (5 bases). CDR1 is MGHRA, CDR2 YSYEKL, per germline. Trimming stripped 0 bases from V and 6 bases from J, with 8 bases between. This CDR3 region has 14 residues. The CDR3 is CASSQDQLAGELFF. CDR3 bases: TGCGCCAGCAGCCAAGACCAACTAGCCGGGGAGCTGTTTTTT.

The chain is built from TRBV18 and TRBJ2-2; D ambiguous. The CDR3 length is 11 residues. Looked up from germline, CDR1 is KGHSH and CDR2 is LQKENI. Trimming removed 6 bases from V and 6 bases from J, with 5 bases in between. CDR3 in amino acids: CASSPPGELFF. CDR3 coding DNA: TGTGCCAGCTCCCCTCCCGGGGAGCTGTTTTTT.

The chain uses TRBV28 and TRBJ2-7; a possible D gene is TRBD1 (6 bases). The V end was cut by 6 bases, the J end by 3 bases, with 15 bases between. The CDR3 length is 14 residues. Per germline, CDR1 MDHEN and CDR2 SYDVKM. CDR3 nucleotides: TGTGCCAGCAGGGCCGTGACAGGCGTCTACGAGCAGTACTTC. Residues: CASRAVTGVYEQYF.

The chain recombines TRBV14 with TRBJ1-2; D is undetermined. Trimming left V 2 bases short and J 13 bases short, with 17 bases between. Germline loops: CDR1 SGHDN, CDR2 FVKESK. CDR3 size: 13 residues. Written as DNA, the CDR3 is TGTGCCAGCAGCCAAAATCCCGCCCAGACGGGCACCTTC. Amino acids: CASSQNPAQTGTF. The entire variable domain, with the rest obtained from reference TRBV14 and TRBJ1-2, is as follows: EAGVTQFPSHSVIEKGQTVTLRCDPISGHDNLYWYRRVMGKEIKFLLHFVKESKQDESGMPNNRFLAERTGGTYSTLKVQPAELEDSGVYFCASSQNPAQTGTFGSGTRLTVV.

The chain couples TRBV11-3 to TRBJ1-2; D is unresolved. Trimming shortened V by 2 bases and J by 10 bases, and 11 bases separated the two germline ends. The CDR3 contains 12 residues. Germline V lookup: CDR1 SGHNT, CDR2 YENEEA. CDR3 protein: CASSLKGGDYTF. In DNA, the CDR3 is TGTGCCAGCAGCTTAAAGGGAGGAGACTACACCTTC.

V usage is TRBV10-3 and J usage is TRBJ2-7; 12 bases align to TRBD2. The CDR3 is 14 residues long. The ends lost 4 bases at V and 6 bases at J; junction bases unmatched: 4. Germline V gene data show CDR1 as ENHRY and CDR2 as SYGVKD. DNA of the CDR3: TGTGCCATCAGTGGAAGGACTAGCGGGGTCGAGCAGTACTTC. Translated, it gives CAISGRTSGVEQYF.

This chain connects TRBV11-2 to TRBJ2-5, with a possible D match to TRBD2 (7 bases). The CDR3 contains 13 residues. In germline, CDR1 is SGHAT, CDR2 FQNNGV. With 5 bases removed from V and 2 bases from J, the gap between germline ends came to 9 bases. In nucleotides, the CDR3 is TGTGCCAGCAGCAGGGGGGGACAAGAGACCCAGTACTTC. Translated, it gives CASSRGGQETQYF.

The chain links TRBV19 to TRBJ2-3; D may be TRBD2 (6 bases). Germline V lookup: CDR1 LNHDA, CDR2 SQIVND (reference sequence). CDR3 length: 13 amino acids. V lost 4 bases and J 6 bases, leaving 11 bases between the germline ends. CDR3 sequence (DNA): TGTGCCAGTAGTACGACTAGATACGATACGCAGTATTTT. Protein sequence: CASSTTRYDTQYF.

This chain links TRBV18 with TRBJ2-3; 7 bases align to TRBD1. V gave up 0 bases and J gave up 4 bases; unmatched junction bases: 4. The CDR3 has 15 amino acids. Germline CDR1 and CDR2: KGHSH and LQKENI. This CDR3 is CASSPPTGLADTQYF. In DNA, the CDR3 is TGTGCCAGCTCACCACCGACAGGGTTGGCAGATACGCAGTATTTT.

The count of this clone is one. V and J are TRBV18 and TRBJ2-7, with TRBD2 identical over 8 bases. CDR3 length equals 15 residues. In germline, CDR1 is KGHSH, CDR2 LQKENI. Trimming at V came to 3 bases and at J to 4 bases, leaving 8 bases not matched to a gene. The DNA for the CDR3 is TGTGCCAGCTCACCGCCTGGCGGGAGGAGGTACGAGCAGTACTTC. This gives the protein CASSPPGGRRYEQYF.

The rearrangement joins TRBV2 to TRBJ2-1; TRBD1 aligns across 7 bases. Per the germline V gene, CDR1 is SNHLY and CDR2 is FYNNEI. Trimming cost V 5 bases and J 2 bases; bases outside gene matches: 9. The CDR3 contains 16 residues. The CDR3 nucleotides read TGTGCCAGCAGTATCTTAGGGGGCTTCGCCTACAATGAGCAGTTCTTC. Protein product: CASSILGGFAYNEQFF.

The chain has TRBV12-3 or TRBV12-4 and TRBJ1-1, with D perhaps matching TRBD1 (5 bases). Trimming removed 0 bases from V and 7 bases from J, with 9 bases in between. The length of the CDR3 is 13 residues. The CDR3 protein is CASSLAQGSEAFF. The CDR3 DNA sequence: TGTGCCAGCAGTTTAGCGCAGGGCAGTGAAGCTTTCTTT.

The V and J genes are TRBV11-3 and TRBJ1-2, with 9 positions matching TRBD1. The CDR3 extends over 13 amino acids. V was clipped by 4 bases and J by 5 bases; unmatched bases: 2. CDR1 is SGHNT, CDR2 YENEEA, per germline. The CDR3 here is CASSSGQGYGYTF. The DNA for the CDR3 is TGTGCCAGCAGCTCGGGACAGGGATATGGCTACACCTTC.

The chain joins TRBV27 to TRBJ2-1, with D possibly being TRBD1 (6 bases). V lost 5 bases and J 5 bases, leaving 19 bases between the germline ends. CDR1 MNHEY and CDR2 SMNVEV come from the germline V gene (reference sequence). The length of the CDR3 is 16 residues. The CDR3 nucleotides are TGTGCCAGCAGTCGACCCTTCGGACAGCAAAACAATGAGCAGTTCTTC. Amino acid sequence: CASSRPFGQQNNEQFF.

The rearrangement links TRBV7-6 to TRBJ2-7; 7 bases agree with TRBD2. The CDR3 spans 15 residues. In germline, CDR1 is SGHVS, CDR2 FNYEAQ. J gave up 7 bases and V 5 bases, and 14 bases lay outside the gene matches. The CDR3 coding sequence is TGTGCCAGCAGCCAGGTAGCGGGTAGCTTTGGGGAGCAGTACTTC. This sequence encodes CASSQVAGSFGEQYF. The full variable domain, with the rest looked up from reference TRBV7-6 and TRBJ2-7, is GAGVSQSPRYKVTKRGQDVALRCDPISGHVSLYWYRQALGQGPEFLTYFNYEAQQDKSGLPNDRFSAERPEGSISTLTIQRTEQRDSAMYRCASSQVAGSFGEQYFGPGTRLTVT.

The DNA for the CDR3 is TGTGCCAGTAGTATACAACCGAACAGGGGTGCCATAATCTCACCCCTCCACTTT. Protein product: CASSIQPNRGAIISPLHF. This sequence joins TRBV19 and TRBJ1-6, with 7 bases that match TRBD1. The V and J ends lost 2 bases and 10 bases, in that order; junction bases with no gene match: 17. This CDR3 contains 18 residues. From germline, CDR1 is LNHDA and CDR2 SQIVND (reference sequence).

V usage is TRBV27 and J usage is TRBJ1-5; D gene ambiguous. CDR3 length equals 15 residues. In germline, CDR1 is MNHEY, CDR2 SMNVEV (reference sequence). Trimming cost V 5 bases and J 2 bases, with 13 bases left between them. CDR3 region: CASSVGREGNQPQHF. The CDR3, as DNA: TGTGCCAGCAGTGTAGGCAGAGAGGGCAATCAGCCCCAGCATTTT.

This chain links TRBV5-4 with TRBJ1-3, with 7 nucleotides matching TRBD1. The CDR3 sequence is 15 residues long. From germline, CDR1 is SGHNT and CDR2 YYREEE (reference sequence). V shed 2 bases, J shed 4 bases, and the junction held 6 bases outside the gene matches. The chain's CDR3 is CASSLSGGFGNTIYF. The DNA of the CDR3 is TGTGCCAGCAGCTTATCAGGGGGGTTCGGAAACACCATATATTTT. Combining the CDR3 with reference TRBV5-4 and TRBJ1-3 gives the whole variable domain ETGVTQSPTHLIKTRGQQVTLRCSSQSGHNTVSWYQQALGQGPQFIFQYYREEENGRGNFPPRFSGLQFPNYSSELNVNALELDDSALYLCASSLSGGFGNTIYFGEGSWLTVV.

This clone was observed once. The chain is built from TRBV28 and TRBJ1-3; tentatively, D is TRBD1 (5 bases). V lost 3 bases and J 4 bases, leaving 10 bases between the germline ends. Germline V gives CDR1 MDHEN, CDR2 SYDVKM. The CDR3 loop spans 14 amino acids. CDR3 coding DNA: TGTGCCAGCAGTTTGAGGGGAGGAGGAAACACCATATATTTT. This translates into CASSLRGGGNTIYF.

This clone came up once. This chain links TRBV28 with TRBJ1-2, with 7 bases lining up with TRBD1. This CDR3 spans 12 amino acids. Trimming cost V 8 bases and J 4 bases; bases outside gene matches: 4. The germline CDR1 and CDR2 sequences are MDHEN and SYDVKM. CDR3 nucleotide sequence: TGTGCCAGCCAGACAGGGATCTATGGCTACACCTTC. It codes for CASQTGIYGYTF.

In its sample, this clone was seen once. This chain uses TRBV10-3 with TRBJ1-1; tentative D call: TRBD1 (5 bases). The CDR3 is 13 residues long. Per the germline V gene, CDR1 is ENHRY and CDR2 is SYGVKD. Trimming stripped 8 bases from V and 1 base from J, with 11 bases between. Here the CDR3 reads CAILGVGNTEAFF. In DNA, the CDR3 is TGTGCCATCTTAGGGGTGGGGAACACTGAAGCTTTCTTT.

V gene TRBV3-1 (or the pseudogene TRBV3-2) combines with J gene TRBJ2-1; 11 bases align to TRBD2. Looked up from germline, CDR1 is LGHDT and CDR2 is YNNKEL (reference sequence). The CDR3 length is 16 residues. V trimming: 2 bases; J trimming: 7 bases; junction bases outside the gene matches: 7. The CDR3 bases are TGTGCCAGCAGCCAACTTAGCGGGAGGGTTAAGAATGAGCAGTTCTTC. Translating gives CASSQLSGRVKNEQFF.

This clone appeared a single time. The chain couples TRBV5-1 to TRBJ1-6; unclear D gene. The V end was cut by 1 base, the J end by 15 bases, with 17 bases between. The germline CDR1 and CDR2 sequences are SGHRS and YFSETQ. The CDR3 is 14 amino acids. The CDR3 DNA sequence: TGCGCCAGCAGCTTGTTTACCGAGCCCCGGGGCCTCCACTTT. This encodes CASSLFTEPRGLHF.

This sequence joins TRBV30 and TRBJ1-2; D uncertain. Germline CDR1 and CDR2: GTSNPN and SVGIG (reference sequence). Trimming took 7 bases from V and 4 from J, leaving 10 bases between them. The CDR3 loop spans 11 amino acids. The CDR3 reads CAYLKSYGYTF. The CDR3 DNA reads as TGTGCCTATCTGAAGAGCTATGGCTACACCTTC.

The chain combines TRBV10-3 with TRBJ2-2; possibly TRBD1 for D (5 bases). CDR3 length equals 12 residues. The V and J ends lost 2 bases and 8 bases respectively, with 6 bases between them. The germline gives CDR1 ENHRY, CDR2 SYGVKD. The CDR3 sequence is CAISEPGGELFF. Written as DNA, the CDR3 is TGTGCCATCAGTGAGCCAGGGGGGGAGCTGTTTTTT.

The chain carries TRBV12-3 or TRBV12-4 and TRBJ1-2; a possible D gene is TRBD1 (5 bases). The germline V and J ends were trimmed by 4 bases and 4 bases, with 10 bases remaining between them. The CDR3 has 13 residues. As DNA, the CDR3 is TGTGCCAGCAGTTCGACAGAGCTCTATGGCTACACCTTC. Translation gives CASSSTELYGYTF.

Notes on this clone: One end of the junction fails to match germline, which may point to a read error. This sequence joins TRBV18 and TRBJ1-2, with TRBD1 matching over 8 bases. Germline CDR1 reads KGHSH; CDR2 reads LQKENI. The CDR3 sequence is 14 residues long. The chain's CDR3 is CASSPQGDHVGYTF. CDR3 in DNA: TGTGCCAGCTCGCCACAGGGGGACCACGTCGGATACACCTTC.

The DNA of the CDR3 is TGTGCCAGCATGGCCATAGCAGCCTACGAGCAGTACTTC. Its protein product is CASMAIAAYEQYF. V usage is TRBV7-9 and J usage is TRBJ2-7; D remains unclear. Trimming left V 7 bases short and J 2 bases short, with 12 bases between. This CDR3 spans 13 amino acids. Germline V gene lookup returns CDR1 SEHNR and CDR2 FQNEAQ (reference sequence).

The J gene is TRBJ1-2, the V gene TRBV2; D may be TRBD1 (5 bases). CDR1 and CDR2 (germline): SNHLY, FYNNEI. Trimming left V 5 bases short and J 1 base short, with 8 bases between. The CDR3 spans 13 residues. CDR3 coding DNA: TGTGCCAGCAGTCCTCAGGGTAACTATGGCTACACCTTC. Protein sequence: CASSPQGNYGYTF. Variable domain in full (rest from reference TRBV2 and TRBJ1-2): EPEVTQTPSHQVTQMGQEVILRCVPISNHLYFYWYRQILGQKVEFLVSFYNNEISEKSEIFDDQFSVERPDGSNFTLKIRSTKLEDSAMYFCASSPQGNYGYTFGSGTRLTVV.

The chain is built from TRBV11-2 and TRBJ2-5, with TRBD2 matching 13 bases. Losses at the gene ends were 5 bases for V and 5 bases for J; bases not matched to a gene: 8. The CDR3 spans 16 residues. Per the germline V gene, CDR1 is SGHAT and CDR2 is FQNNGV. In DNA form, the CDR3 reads TGTGCCAGCAGCCTATCACTAGCGGGAGGGGGGGAGACCCAGTACTTC. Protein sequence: CASSLSLAGGGETQYF. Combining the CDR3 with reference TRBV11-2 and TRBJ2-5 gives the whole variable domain EAGVAQSPRYKIIEKRQSVAFWCNPISGHATLYWYQQILGQGPKLLIQFQNNGVVDDSQLPKDRFSAERLKGVDSTLKIQPAKLEDSAVYLCASSLSLAGGGETQYFGPGTRLLVL.

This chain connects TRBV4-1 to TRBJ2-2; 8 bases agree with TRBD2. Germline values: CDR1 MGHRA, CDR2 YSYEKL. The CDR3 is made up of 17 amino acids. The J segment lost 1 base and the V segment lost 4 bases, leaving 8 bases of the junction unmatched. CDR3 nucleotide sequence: TGCGCCAGCAGCCCATTAACTAGCGGAAAGAACACCGGGGAGCTGTTTTTT. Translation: CASSPLTSGKNTGELFF.